This TCR beta chain was captured in a study of blood T cell repertoires in COVID-19. Study-level background: PBMCs, B-cell-depleted T cells, or T cells were the source of the cDNA or gDNA that made up the material.

Assay: immunoSEQ multiplex PCR; the TCRdb copy retains only in-frame clones and omits some. The data show 200,000 to 250,000 clones, 85% seen once. Sequenced material: PBMCs or T cells enriched from blood (not recorded which). This TCR came from a man aged 35 to 55 who had recovered from COVID-19.

The CDR3 protein is CASSLQGASSGNTIYF. CDR3 bases: TGTGCCAGCAGCTTACAGGGGGCCAGCTCTGGAAACACCATATATTTT. The genes are TRBV3-1 (or the pseudogene TRBV3-2) and TRBJ1-3, with TRBD1 identical over 9 bases. V lost 5 bases to trimming and J lost 0 bases; unmatched junction nucleotides: 5. The CDR3 runs to 16 residues. CDR1 LGHDT and CDR2 YNNKEL come from the germline V gene (reference sequence).